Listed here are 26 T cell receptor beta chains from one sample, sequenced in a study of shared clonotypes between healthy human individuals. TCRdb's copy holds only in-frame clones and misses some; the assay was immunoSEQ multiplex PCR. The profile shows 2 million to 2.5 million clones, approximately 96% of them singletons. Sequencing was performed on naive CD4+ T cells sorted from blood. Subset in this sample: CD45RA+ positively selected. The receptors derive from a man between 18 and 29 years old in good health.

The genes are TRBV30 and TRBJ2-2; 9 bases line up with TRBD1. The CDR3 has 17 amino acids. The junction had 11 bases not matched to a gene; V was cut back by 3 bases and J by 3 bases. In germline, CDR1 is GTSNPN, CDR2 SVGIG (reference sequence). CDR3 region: CAWSGPQGALDTGELFF. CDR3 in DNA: TGTGCCTGGAGCGGACCACAGGGGGCGTTGGACACCGGGGAGCTGTTTTTT.

In DNA, the CDR3 is TGTGCCAGCAGCCGGCAGGGGGTACTTGGGGCCAACGTCCTGACTTTC. The encoded protein is CASSRQGVLGANVLTF. This chain uses TRBV14 with TRBJ2-6, with 7 bases fitting TRBD1. The CDR3 has 16 residues. Looked up from germline, CDR1 is SGHDN and CDR2 is FVKESK. V shed 4 bases, J shed 3 bases, and the junction held 6 bases outside the gene matches. Full variable domain (remainder filled in from reference TRBV14 and TRBJ2-6): EAGVTQFPSHSVIEKGQTVTLRCDPISGHDNLYWYRRVMGKEIKFLLHFVKESKQDESGMPNNRFLAERTGGTYSTLKVQPAELEDSGVYFCASSRQGVLGANVLTFGAGSRLTVL.

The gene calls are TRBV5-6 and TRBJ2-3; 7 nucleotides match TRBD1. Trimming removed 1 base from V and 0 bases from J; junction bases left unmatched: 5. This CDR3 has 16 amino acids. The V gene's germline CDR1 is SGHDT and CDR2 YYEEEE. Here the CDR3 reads CASSLLGTASTDTQYF. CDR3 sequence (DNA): TGTGCCAGCAGCTTGTTAGGGACAGCGAGCACAGATACGCAGTATTTT.

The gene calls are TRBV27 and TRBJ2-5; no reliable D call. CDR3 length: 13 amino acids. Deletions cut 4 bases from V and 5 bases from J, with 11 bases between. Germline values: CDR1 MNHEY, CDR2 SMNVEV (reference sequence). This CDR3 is CASSYRMEETQYF. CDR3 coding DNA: TGTGCCAGCAGTTATCGTATGGAGGAGACCCAGTACTTC.

DNA of the CDR3: TGTGCCAGCAGCTCAAGACAGCTGAGCTCCTACGAGCAGTACTTC. Protein: CASSSRQLSSYEQYF. This chain uses TRBV7-9 with TRBJ2-7, with D perhaps matching TRBD1 (5 bases). V gave up 4 bases and J gave up 0 bases, with 13 bases separating them. This CDR3 has 15 residues. Germline values: CDR1 SEHNR, CDR2 FQNEAQ (reference sequence).

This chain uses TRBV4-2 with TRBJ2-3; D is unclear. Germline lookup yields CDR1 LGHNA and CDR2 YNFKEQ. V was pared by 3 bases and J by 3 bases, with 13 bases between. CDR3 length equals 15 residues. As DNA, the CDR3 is TGTGCCAGCAGCCAGCAACCCTCCGGGACAGATACGCAGTATTTT. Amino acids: CASSQQPSGTDTQYF.

The CDR3 DNA is TGTGCCACCAGCAGAGATTCACCCGGGACTAGCAGAACCTACGAGCAGTACTTC. Translation gives CATSRDSPGTSRTYEQYF. V is TRBV15 and J is TRBJ2-7, with 9 bases aligning to TRBD2. Germline CDR1 reads LNHNV; CDR2 reads YYDKDF (reference sequence). CDR3 length: 18 amino acids. V dropped 0 bases and J dropped 2; count of bases not matched to a gene: 11.

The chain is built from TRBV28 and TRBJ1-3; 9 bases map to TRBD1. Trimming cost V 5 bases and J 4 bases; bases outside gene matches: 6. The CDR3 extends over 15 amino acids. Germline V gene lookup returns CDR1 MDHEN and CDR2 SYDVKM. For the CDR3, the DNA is TGTGCCAGCAGTACACAGGGGGCGGACGGAAACACCATATATTTT. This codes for CASSTQGADGNTIYF. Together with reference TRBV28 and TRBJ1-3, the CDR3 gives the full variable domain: DVKVTQSSRYLVKRTGEKVFLECVQDMDHENMFWYRQDPGLGLRLIYFSYDVKMKEKGDIPEGYSVSREKKERFSLILESASTNQTSMYLCASSTQGADGNTIYFGEGSWLTVV.

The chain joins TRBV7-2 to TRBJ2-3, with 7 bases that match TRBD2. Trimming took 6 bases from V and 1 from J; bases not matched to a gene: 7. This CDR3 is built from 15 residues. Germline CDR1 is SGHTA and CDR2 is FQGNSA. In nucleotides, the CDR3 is TGTGCCAGCAGGCCCGCGGCGGGGGGCACAGATACGCAGTATTTT. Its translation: CASRPAAGGTDTQYF.

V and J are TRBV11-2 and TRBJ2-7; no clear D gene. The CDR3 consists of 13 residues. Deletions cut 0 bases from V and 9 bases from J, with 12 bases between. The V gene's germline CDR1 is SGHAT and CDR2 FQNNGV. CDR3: CASSLDAPDPQYF. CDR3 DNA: TGTGCCAGCAGCTTAGATGCGCCCGATCCGCAGTACTTC.

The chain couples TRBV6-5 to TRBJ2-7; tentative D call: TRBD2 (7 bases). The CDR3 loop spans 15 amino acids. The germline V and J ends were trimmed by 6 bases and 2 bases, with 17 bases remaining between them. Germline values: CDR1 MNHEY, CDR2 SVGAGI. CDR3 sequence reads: CASSPQRDKTYEQYF. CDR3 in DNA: TGTGCCAGCAGCCCCCAGCGGGACAAGACCTACGAGCAGTACTTC.

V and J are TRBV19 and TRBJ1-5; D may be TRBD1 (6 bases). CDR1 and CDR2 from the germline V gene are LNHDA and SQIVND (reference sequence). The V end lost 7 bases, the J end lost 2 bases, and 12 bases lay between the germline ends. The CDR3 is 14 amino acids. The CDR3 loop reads CASITTGGNQPQHF. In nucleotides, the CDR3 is TGTGCCAGTATCACGACAGGAGGCAATCAGCCCCAGCATTTT.

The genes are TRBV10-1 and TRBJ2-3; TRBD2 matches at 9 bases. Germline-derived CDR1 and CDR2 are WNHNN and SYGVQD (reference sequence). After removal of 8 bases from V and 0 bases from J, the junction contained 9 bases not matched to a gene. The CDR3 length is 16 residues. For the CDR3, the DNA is TGCGCCAGCCCGGCTAGCGGGGATTCTAGCACAGATACGCAGTATTTT. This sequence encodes CASPASGDSSTDTQYF.

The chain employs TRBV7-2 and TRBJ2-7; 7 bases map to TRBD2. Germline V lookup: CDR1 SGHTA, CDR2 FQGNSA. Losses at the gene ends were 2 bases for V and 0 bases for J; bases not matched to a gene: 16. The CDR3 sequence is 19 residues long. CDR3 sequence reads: CASSLSSGGGITSSYEQYF. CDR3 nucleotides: TGTGCCAGCAGCTTATCTAGCGGTGGTGGGATAACAAGCTCCTACGAGCAGTACTTC.

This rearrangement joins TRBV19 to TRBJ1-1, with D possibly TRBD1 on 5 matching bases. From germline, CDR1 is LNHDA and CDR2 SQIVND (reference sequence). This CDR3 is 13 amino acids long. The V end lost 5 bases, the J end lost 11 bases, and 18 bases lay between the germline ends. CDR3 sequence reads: CASSAWPGEKAFF. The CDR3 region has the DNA TGTGCCAGTAGTGCCTGGCCGGGGGAAAAGGCTTTCTTT.

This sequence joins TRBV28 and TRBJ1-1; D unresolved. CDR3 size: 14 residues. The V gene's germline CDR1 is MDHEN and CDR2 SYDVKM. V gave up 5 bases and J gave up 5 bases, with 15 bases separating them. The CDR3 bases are TGTGCCAGCAGTCCTACCGAGGGTGATACTGAAGCTTTCTTT. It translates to CASSPTEGDTEAFF.

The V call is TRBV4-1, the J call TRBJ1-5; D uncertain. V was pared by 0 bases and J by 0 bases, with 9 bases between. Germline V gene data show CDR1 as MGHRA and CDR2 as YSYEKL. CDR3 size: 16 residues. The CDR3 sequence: CASSQDQGNSNQPQHF. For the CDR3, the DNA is TGCGCCAGCAGCCAAGACCAAGGGAATAGCAATCAGCCCCAGCATTTT.

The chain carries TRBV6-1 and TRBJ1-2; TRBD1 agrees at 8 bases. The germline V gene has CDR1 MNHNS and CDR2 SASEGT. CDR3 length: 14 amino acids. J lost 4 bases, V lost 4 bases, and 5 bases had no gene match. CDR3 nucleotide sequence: TGTGCCAGCAGTGGAGGGACAGGTCCCTATGGCTACACCTTC. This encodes CASSGGTGPYGYTF.

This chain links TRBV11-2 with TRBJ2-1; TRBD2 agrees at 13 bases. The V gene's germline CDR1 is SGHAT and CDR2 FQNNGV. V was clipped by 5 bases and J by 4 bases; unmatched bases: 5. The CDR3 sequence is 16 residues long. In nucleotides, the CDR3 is TGTGCCAGCAGCCCGGGACTAGCGGGGCGTTACAATGAGCAGTTCTTC. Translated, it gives CASSPGLAGRYNEQFF.

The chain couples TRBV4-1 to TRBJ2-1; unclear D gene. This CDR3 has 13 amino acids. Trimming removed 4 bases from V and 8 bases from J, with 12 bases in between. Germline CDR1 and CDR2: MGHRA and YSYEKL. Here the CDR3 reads CASSPVGQYEQFF. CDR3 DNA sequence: TGCGCCAGCAGCCCGGTGGGCCAGTATGAGCAGTTCTTC.

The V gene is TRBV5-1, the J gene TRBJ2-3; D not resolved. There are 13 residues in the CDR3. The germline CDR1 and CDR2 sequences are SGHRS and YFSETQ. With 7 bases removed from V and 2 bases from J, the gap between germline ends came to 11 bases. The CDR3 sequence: CASGRGDTDTQYF. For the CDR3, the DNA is TGCGCCAGCGGACGCGGAGACACAGATACGCAGTATTTT.

The CDR3 sequence: CASSPRQDPLRGGGAVETQYF. CDR3 sequence (DNA): TGTGCCAGCAGCCCTCGACAAGATCCCCTACGAGGTGGGGGGGCCGTAGAGACCCAGTACTTC. This chain links TRBV4-2 with TRBJ2-5; tentatively, D is TRBD2 (7 bases). Germline V lookup: CDR1 LGHNA, CDR2 YNFKEQ. V was trimmed by 4 bases and J by 4 bases, leaving 34 bases between them. The CDR3 is made up of 21 amino acids.

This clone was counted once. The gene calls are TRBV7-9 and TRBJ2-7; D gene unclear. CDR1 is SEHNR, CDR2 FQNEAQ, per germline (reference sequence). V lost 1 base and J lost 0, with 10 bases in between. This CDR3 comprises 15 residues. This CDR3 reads CASSLVPALSYEQYF. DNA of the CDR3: TGTGCCAGCAGCTTAGTTCCTGCTCTCTCCTACGAGCAGTACTTC.

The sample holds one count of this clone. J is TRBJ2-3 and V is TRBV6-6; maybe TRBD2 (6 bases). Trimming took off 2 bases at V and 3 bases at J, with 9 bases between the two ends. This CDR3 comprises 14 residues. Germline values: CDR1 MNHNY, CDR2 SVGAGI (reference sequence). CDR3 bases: TGTGCCAGCAGTTACCCGGGACTTACAGATACGCAGTATTTT. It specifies CASSYPGLTDTQYF.

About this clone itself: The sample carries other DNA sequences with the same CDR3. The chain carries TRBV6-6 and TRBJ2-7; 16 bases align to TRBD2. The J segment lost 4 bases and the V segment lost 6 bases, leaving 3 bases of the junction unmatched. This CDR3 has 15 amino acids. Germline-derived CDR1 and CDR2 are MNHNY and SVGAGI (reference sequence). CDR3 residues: CASSSGLAGGYEQYF. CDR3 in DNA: TGTGCCAGCAGCTCGGGACTAGCGGGAGGGTACGAGCAGTACTTC.

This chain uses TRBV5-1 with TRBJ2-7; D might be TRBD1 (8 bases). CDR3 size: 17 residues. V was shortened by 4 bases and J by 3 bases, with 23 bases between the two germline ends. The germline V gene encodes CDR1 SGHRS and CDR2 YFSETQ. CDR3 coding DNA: TGCGCCAGCAGCCCTGGACAGGGAGGGACTCACGACTACGAGCAGTACTTC. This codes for CASSPGQGGTHDYEQYF.